This T cell receptor (beta chain) was obtained from a study of cytomegalovirus exposure and HLA in healthy donors. Overall study findings and caveats: Earlier results showed most TCR beta V segments being productive about 87% or about 30% of the time.

Researchers ran the PCR with 60 Vbeta and 13 Jbeta primers. Assay: immunoSEQ multiplex PCR; the TCRdb copy retains only in-frame clones and omits some. The table lists tens of thousands of clones, 78% of them singletons, with approximately 3% in the top ten. Details on this clone: Its antigen is unidentified.

V lost 3 bases, J lost 2 bases, and 11 bases lay in between. This CDR3 region has 15 residues. CDR1 and CDR2 (germline): MRHNA, SNTAGT. This clonotype was obtained from a woman aged 40 to 50 in good health and CMV-seronegative. The chain couples TRBV6-4 to TRBJ2-1; possible D gene TRBD2, 5 bases. The sample was PBMCs. The DNA for the CDR3 is TGTGCCAGCAGTGAGGAGGACTTACCCTACAATGAGCAGTTCTTC. Translating gives CASSEEDLPYNEQFF.